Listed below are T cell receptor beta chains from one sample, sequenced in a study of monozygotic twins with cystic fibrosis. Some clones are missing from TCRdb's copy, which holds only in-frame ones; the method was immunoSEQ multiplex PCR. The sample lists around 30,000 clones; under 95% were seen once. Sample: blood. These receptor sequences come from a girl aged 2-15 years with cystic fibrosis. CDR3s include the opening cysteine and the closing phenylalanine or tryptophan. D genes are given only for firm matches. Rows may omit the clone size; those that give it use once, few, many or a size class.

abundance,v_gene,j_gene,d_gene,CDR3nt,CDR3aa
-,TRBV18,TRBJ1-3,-,TGTGCCAGCTCAGTAACGATGGACTCTGGAAACACCATATATTTT,CASSVTMDSGNTIYF
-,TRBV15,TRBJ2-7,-,TGTGCCACCAGCAGAGATTCCTCTGGACAACTTCGAACCTACGAGCAGTACTTC,CATSRDSSGQLRTYEQYF
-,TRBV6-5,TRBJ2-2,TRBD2,TGTGCCAGCAGTTGGACTAGCGGTCACACCGGGGAGCTGTTTTTT,CASSWTSGHTGELFF
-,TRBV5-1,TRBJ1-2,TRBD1,TGCGCCAGCAGCTTGGCCGTAGGCAGGGGGGACTATGGCTACACCTTC,CASSLAVGRGDYGYTF
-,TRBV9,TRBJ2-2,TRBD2,TGTGCCAGCAGCGCCCTCCCCGGGACTACCTCCACCGGGGAGCTGTTTTTT,CASSALPGTTSTGELFF
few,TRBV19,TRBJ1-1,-,TGTGCCAGTATGCGGGGGGAGAACACTGAAGCTTTCTTT,CASMRGENTEAFF
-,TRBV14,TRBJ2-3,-,TGTGCCAGCAGCCAATATTGGACAGATACGCAGTATTTT,CASSQYWTDTQYF
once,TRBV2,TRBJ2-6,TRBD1,TGTGCCAGCAGTGAAGTGACAGGGGGCTTCTCTGGGGCCAACGTCCTGACTTTC,CASSEVTGGFSGANVLTF
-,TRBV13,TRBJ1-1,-,TGTGCCAGCAGTACAAACAGGGTCGGAGGGATGAACACTGAAGCTTTCTTT,CASSTNRVGGMNTEAFF
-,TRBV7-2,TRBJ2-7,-,TGTGCCAGCAGCTTAGAAGGCGTCTACGAGCAGTACTTC,CASSLEGVYEQYF
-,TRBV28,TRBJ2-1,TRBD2,TGTGCCAGCAGCCTACAACTAGCGGAATACAATGAGCAGTTCTTC,CASSLQLAEYNEQFF
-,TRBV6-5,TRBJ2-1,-,TGTGCCAGCAGTTACTCAGGGGGAACCTACAATGAGCAGTTCTTC,CASSYSGGTYNEQFF
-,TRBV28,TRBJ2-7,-,TGTGCCAGCAGTTCCTTCCTACAGGGTTTAAGCTCCTACGAGCAGTACTTC,CASSSFLQGLSSYEQYF
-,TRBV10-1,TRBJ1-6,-,TGCGCCAGCAGTGAGTCGGACCCGGGACGGACTAATTCACCCCTCCACTTT,CASSESDPGRTNSPLHF
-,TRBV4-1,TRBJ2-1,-,TGCGCCAGCAGCCAACAGCGGAGCAACAATGAGCAGTTCTTC,CASSQQRSNNEQFF
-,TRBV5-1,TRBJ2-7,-,TGCGCCAGCAGCTTGGAGGCAGCCTACGAGCAGTACTTC,CASSLEAAYEQYF
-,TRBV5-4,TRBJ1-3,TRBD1,TGTGCCAGCAGTTTGGACAGGGCATCTGGAAACACCATATATTTT,CASSLDRASGNTIYF
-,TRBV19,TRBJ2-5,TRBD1,TGTGCCAGTAGTATGATTCCCGGGACAGGGATTAAAGAGACCCAGTACTTC,CASSMIPGTGIKETQYF
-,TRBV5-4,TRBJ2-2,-,TGTGCCAGCAGCTCACCTAGCTTCCCGTCCGGGGAGCTGTTTTTT,CASSSPSFPSGELFF
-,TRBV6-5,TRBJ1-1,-,TGTGCCAGCCGGGCTACAGGAACTAGGAACACTGAAGCTTTCTTT,CASRATGTRNTEAFF
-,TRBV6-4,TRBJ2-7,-,TGTGCCGGCGACCGGGACAAATTTTCCTACGAGCAGTACTTC,CAGDRDKFSYEQYF
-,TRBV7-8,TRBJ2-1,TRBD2,TGTGCCAGCAGCTTACCCGGGGCTAGCGGCCTGAATGAGCAGTTCTTC,CASSLPGASGLNEQFF
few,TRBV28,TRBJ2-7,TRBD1,TGTGCCAGCAGTTTGTTTAAGGGACAGGGTTACGAGCAGTACTTC,CASSLFKGQGYEQYF
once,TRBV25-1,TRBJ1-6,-,TGTGCCAGCAGTACGGGGGCCGGTTCACCCCTCCACTTT,CASSTGAGSPLHF
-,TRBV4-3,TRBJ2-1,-,TGCGCCAGCAGCCAAGTGTGGCGAGCCGATGAGCAGTTCTTC,CASSQVWRADEQFF
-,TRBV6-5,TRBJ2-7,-,TGTGCCAGCAGACCTTTAGGGGCCTACGAGCAGTACTTC,CASRPLGAYEQYF
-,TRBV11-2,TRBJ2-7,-,TGTGCCAGCAGCTTCATCCCAGGCGAGCAGTACTTC,CASSFIPGEQYF